This entry lists 3 T cell receptor beta chains sequenced from one sample in a study of cytomegalovirus exposure and HLA in healthy donors. The PCR contained 60 Vbeta and 13 Jbeta primers. Assay: immunoSEQ multiplex PCR; the TCRdb copy retains only in-frame clones and omits some. There are fewer than 100,000 clones in the sample; 76% occur only once, and approximately 2% lies in the top ten. The sequenced sample consisted of PBMCs. Source of these receptors: a man aged 40-50 years in good health and CMV-seronegative.

The chain is built from TRBV2 and TRBJ2-6; a possible D gene is TRBD1 (7 bases). Germline CDR1 and CDR2: SNHLY and FYNNEI. The CDR3 consists of 16 residues. V lost 3 bases to trimming and J lost 4 bases, with 13 bases between them. The CDR3 nucleotides read TGTGCCAGCAGTGATGGACAGGCGGGAGGGGCCAACGTCCTGACTTTC. This gives the protein CASSDGQAGGANVLTF.

The V and J genes are TRBV19 and TRBJ2-1; unclear D gene. Germline V CDR1 and CDR2: LNHDA, SQIVND (reference sequence). There are 15 residues in the CDR3. V shed 3 bases and J shed 0 bases, with 9 bases lying between them. CDR3 loop: CASSMGRSSYNEQFF. CDR3 nucleotides: TGTGCCAGTAGTATGGGCAGAAGCTCCTACAATGAGCAGTTCTTC.

The chain couples TRBV5-8 to TRBJ1-4, with D maybe TRBD1 (5 bases). Between the trimmed V and J ends, which lost 4 bases and 7 bases, there was a span of 14 bases. Germline V CDR1 and CDR2: SGHTS, YDEGEE. The CDR3 extends over 14 amino acids. The CDR3 region has the DNA TGTGCCAGCAGCCCCGCTGGGGGGAGTGAAAAACTGTTTTTT. Translating it yields CASSPAGGSEKLFF.